This T cell receptor (beta chain) was retrieved from a study of T cell responses to AZD1222 COVID-19 vaccine. Study observations and caveats: As reported, nearly half of all spike-specific TCRs target variant regions that are unmutated. The donors showed a predominance of white British ancestry and of females, with possible underestimation of clonal diversity. Sampling that yielded the repertoires occurred only after the peak T cell response.

This CDR3 has 12 residues. V was clipped by 2 bases and J by 7 bases, with 7 bases between them. Per germline, CDR1 SGHNT and CDR2 YYREEE (reference sequence). Concerning this clone itself: The target antigen is unknown.

Produced via immunoSEQ multiplex PCR; TCRdb's table is partial and in-frame only. The table shows around 69,000 clones, with about 88% occurring only once. V usage is TRBV5-4 and J usage is TRBJ2-1; no clear D gene. Specimen: peripheral blood, collected on day 0 of AZD1222 vaccination. This clonotype was sampled from an adult in good health. This CDR3 reads CASSFYRNEQFF. The CDR3 bases are TGTGCCAGCAGCTTTTACCGAAATGAGCAGTTCTTC.